The T cell receptor beta chain described here comes from a study of blood T cell repertoires in COVID-19. V shed 0 bases and J shed 6 bases, with 20 bases lying between them. This CDR3 comprises 17 residues. CDR1 is MGHRA, CDR2 YSYEKL, per germline. Authors' data handling: Researchers report that nucleated cell counts were estimated from reference gene primer amplification. The assay was immunoSEQ multiplex PCR, and TCRdb's table has in-frame clones only and misses some. V and J calls and clone size follow that table, whereas D and trimming were derived from the DNA. The table records around 94,000 clones, about 90% of them present only once.

The chain is built from TRBV4-1 and TRBJ1-2; D is uncertain. The sample taken for sequencing was peripheral blood. The sequence derives from a young man with acute or convalescent COVID-19. This CDR3 is CASSQDLAQGLRDGYTF. The CDR3 DNA sequence: TGCGCCAGCAGCCAAGACCTAGCCCAAGGGCTTCGAGATGGCTACACCTTC.